The following is a T cell receptor (beta chain) sequence with its context. Its specific antigen is unknown. One base away there is no much larger clone; base qualities are not given. Libraries were constructed by multiplex PCR. The instrument given in TCRdb is Illumina HiSeq 4000. CDR3 regions were amplified by Arm-PCR with iRepertoire HTBI primers to construct TCR beta libraries. Gel purification was performed on PCR products prior to sequencing. In the paper's pipeline: Gene usage analysis of CDR3 amino acid clonotypes used the approximately 62 TRBV and about 14 TRBJ segments found across samples. COPE and FqMerger were used to merge filtered high-quality paired reads into contigs. BLAST was used to align contigs to IMGT TRBV, TRBD and TRBJ reference genes, and CDR3 was defined according to IMGT. Highly expanded clones were defined as clonotypes with a frequency above 0.1%. Shannon entropy was used to measure repertoire diversity, and the Gini coefficient was used to measure V-J evenness. Public clonotypes were defined as clonotypes shared by more than one individual. TCRdb reworked the public reads: Q25 trimming with fastp, MiXCR clone assembly, productive beta chains retained. Each CDR3 protein gets just one entry, which takes the most common genes and DNA from the rows behind it. It is TCRdb's table, rather than the study itself, that gives the V and J calls and clone size. The table for this sample lists 350,000 to 450,000 distinct CDR3 sequences; 15% of them were counted only once. The leading ten clones occupy about 8.2% of the sample.

The CDR3 covers 14 residues, taking in both the cysteine and the phenylalanine. CDR3 DNA is the only sequence kept; it has 42 bases, read in frame from the first base. Looking up the germline V gene yields CDR1 SGHRS and CDR2 YFSETQ. The V end loses 4 bases and the J end loses 2 bases, and a stretch of 13 bases separates them. The sample comes from a study of regulatory T cells in long-lasting Graves disease (dated by TCRdb to the early 2020s). For context, the study as a whole: Newly diagnosed Graves' disease patients had taken antithyroid drugs for less than 3 months. The study was registered as a clinical trial and conducted in China. Peripheral blood TCR sequencing and RNA sequencing compared persistent Graves' disease patients with newly diagnosed Graves' disease patients. A total of some 35 samples underwent TCR sequencing, from about 13 patients with persistent Graves' disease and some 20 patients with newly diagnosed Graves' disease.

The time point label here, explained by the study, means: newly diagnosed GD, antithyroid drugs for less than 3 months. For both TCR sequencing and RNA sequencing, RNA was extracted from PBMCs using TRIzol. The diagnosis of Graves' disease was made according to American Thyroid Association guidelines. The patients came from an endocrinology department in Xi'an, China. Each patient gave around 9.2 milliliters of peripheral blood, collected in an EDTA anticoagulant tube. Ficoll Paque Plus density gradient separation was used to isolate PBMCs, and no additional T cell sorting was done. RNA quality was checked with an Agilent 2100 Bioanalyzer and agarose gel, and concentration with a NanoDrop 2000. Study-level results and caveats: Lower TCR Shannon entropy and fewer highly expanded clones were observed in persistent Graves' disease patients than in newly diagnosed patients, which suggested clonal expansion. The authors noted that the small sample size was a limitation that may lower accuracy. TRBV28, TRBJ1-2 and TRBJ2-5 were preferentially used in persistent disease, while TRBV20-1 and TRBJ2-1 were favored in newly diagnosed disease. More public clonotypes were shared among persistent patients (fewer than 3,000) than among newly diagnosed patients (roughly 1,000). The study examined only peripheral blood because the primary lesion, thyroid tissue, could not be accessed. Sequencing and analysis were limited to the TCR beta chain.

This sample also belongs to another study, concerning T cells in Graves' hyperthyroidism and ophthalmopathy. As the second paper documents: Stable Graves' hyperthyroidism was defined as no progression to ophthalmopathy during 18 months of follow-up. Hyperthyroidism patients were aged 18 to 65 years and newly diagnosed, with disease duration of less than 2 months. Patients with uncontrolled infections, other autoimmune diseases, pregnancy or lactation were excluded. Diagnoses relied on clinical symptoms, serum thyroxine and TRAb, thyroid ultrasound and orbital computed tomography. The TCR CDR3 was subjected to a first round of RT-PCR using the HTBI primer set and the Qiagen OneStep RT-PCR kit. Most expanded thyroid clonotypes (frequency above 0.001) were also detected in blood, a finding suggesting that blood repertoires may reflect thyroid immune responses. A 13 V-J signature model separated ophthalmopathy from stable hyperthyroidism, with about 90% sensitivity and about 81% specificity in cross-validation and 80%/75% in testing. In validation, progression to ophthalmopathy was predicted by the model with 55% to 71% sensitivity and 72% to 85% specificity, a median of approximately 6.5 months before onset. A discovery cohort of about a hundred patients, approximately 45 with Graves' ophthalmopathy and about 58 with stable Graves' hyperthyroidism, was used to find distinguishing TCR V-J signatures. Whether ophthalmopathy could be predicted prospectively was tested in an independent validation cohort made up of 18 to 20 hyperthyroidism patients plus 17 patients who later progressed to ophthalmopathy. The approximately 90 discovery patients were divided at random into training and test sets in a 7:3 ratio. In roughly six Graves' hyperthyroidism patients, the study also compared T-cell repertoires from thyroid tissue with T-cell repertoires from blood. After blood sampling, hyperthyroidism patients were treated with methimazole at a starting dose of 30 mg daily, and ophthalmopathy patients were treated with high-dose intravenous methylprednisolone. Libraries were constructed in a second round of multiplex PCR, after which size selection and purification were performed. Paired-end sequencing of the libraries was performed with 100 bp reads on an Illumina HiSeq2000. SOAPnuke was used to process the raw data, with reads discarded if the reads contained adapters or uncalled bases, had a mean Phred below 15, or lacked an exact constant-primer or identifier match. COPE v1.2.5 was used to merge the high-quality paired reads, and each unique nucleotide sequence was defined as a clonotype. MiTCR v1.1 was used to align the clonotypes against IMGT TRBV, TRBD and TRBJ reference segments. The analysis was restricted to V-J combinations with a frequency above 0.0001, which together covered 99.2% of the repertoires. A TCS score was defined as the ratio between F50 (clonal expansion) and ExV (chaos), using BLOSUM62-based TCRdist between CDR3 peptides within each V-J. Welch's t-statistics and random forest reduced roughly 540 V-J features to some 14, which were used in a naive Bayes classifier (R e1071). Sample size was not statistically predetermined, and investigators were not blinded to group allocation. The paper reports TCR Vbeta CDR3 sequencing of 135 peripheral blood samples: some 44 ophthalmopathy, under 80 hyperthyroidism and 17 progressor patients.

Recombination connected TRBV5-1 to TRBJ2-7; the D gene cannot be resolved reliably. This clonotype was obtained from a woman in her forties with Graves disease. Donor details come from another sample of the same person, matched by shared clones. The specimen was peripheral blood mononuclear cells (PBMCs), collected at new diagnosis, from a patient treated with antithyroid drugs. The nucleotide sequence reads TGCGCCAGCAGCACTACTTTGAAGCCCTACGAGCAGTACTTC. It encodes CASSTTLKPYEQYF.